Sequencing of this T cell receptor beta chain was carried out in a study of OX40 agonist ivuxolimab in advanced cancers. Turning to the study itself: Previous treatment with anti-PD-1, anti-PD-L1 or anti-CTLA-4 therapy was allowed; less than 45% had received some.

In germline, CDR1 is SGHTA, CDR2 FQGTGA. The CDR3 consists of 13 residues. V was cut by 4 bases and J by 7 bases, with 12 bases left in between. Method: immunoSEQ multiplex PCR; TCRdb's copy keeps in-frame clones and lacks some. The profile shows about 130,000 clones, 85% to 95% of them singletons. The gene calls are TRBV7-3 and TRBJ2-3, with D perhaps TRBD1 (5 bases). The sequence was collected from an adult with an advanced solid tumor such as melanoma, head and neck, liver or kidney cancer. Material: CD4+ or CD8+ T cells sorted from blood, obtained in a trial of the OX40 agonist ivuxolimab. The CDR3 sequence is CASSSTSGNTQYF. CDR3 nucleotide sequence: TGTGCCAGCAGCTCTACCTCAGGGAATACGCAGTATTTT.